The rows below give T cell receptor beta chains drawn from one sample of a study of blood T cell repertoires in COVID-19. Sequencing was performed with immunoSEQ multiplex PCR; in TCRdb, only in-frame clones are kept and a portion is missing. The sample carries 150,000 to 200,000 clones, roughly nine tenths recorded once. The sample taken for sequencing was peripheral blood. The source is a man aged 55 to 70 with active or convalescent COVID-19. Both conserved end residues are trimmed from each CDR3. Fields, in order: J gene, V gene, CDR3 protein.

J gene: TRBJ2-1; V gene: TRBV10-3; CDR3 protein: AISESGGVEQF
J gene: TRBJ1-6; V gene: TRBV5-4; CDR3 protein: ASSLGDRNSPLH
J gene: TRBJ2-7; V gene: TRBV9; CDR3 protein: ASSVANRGHEQY
J gene: TRBJ1-2; V gene: TRBV5-1; CDR3 protein: ASSLVPGPNYGYT
J gene: TRBJ2-3; V gene: TRBV28; CDR3 protein: ASKDRSTDTQY
J gene: TRBJ2-4; V gene: TRBV9; CDR3 protein: ASSVSYQGRDYRNIQY
J gene: TRBJ1-2; V gene: TRBV10-1; CDR3 protein: ASSESSRAGYT
J gene: TRBJ2-1; V gene: TRBV10-3; CDR3 protein: AIRETGGAYNEQF
J gene: TRBJ2-5; V gene: TRBV2; CDR3 protein: ASRGLPLD
J gene: TRBJ1-5; V gene: TRBV30; CDR3 protein: AWSSAGAQPQH
J gene: TRBJ1-5; V gene: TRBV15; CDR3 protein: ATSRAPGRNQPQH
J gene: TRBJ1-4; V gene: TRBV9; CDR3 protein: ASSGRQSNEKLF
J gene: TRBJ1-5; V gene: TRBV6-6; CDR3 protein: ASSYETVNSNQPQH
J gene: TRBJ2-7; V gene: TRBV6-1; CDR3 protein: ASSDTGLRYEQY
J gene: TRBJ1-2; V gene: TRBV6-5; CDR3 protein: ASSYTTGTGSRGYT
J gene: TRBJ2-1; V gene: TRBV6-5; CDR3 protein: ASSYDRGLYNEQF
J gene: TRBJ2-3; V gene: TRBV5-1; CDR3 protein: ASSSSGISTDTQY
J gene: TRBJ1-5; V gene: TRBV6-5; CDR3 protein: ASSRGTSLNQPQH
J gene: TRBJ2-2; V gene: TRBV6-1; CDR3 protein: ASSELERELF
J gene: TRBJ2-1; V gene: TRBV6-5; CDR3 protein: ASIPSRSSYNEQF
J gene: TRBJ1-1; V gene: TRBV7-9; CDR3 protein: ASSPGGTEAF
J gene: TRBJ1-1; V gene: TRBV18; CDR3 protein: ASSPIGTGSNTEAF
J gene: TRBJ2-3; V gene: TRBV11-1; CDR3 protein: ASSTGLAGSTQY
J gene: TRBJ2-7; V gene: TRBV6-5; CDR3 protein: ASSRGLAEQY